The TCR beta chain described here comes from a study of breast tumors, draining lymph nodes, adjacent tissues. Study-wide results and limits: Data fit most tumor T cells coming from lymph node, expanding in tumor. Luminal-like breast cancer showed significantly greater tumor-nontumor repertoire similarity than basal-like breast cancer did. Tumor TCR diversity was below lymph nodes but above nontumor tissue.

The lymph nodes were axillary draining lymph nodes from breast cancer patients. Germline values: CDR1 SGHTA, CDR2 FQGNSA. CDR3 length: 15 residues. To note about this clonotype: Its antigen is still unknown. A much more abundant neighbour one base away suggests this may be a read error.

MiXCR was run by TCRdb on the multiplex PCR reads, yielding one entry per CDR3 protein. The sample has about 130,000 distinct CDR3 sequences; 21% are singletons. Specimen: axillary lymph node tissue. This clonotype was obtained from a female donor with breast cancer. Some clones in this sample may be carry-over from other donors' samples. The chain recombines TRBV7-2 with TRBJ2-2; perhaps TRBD1 as D (6 bases). CDR3 residues: CVSRAGTTNTGELFF. The CDR3 DNA follows: TGTGTCAGCAGGGCCGGGACAACGAACACCGGGGAGCTGTTTTTT.